Sequencing of this T cell receptor beta chain was carried out in a study of blood T cell repertoires in COVID-19. Study background: Acute-phase and convalescent COVID-19 samples originated in the United States, Italy and Spain. From T cells, B-cell-depleted T cells, or PBMCs came the material, which was cDNA or gDNA.

The germline gives CDR1 LNHDA, CDR2 SQIVND (reference sequence). V lost 2 bases to trimming and J lost 6 bases; unmatched junction nucleotides: 7. The CDR3 length is 17 residues. In the authors' workflow: Nucleated cell counts were estimated from reference gene primer amplification. Sequencing was performed with immunoSEQ multiplex PCR; in TCRdb, only in-frame clones are kept and a portion is missing. D and trimming come from the DNA, and the V and J calls and clone size come from that table. The sample contains approximately 170,000 clones, roughly 70% of which appear only once. This chain joins TRBV19 and TRBJ2-1; 13 bases agree with TRBD2. The sequenced sample consisted of peripheral blood. The clonotype comes from a woman older than 75 with acute or convalescent COVID-19. CDR3 sequence: CASSIYSGTSGTNEQFF. The CDR3 DNA sequence: TGTGCCAGTAGTATATATTCAGGGACTAGCGGGACCAATGAGCAGTTCTTC.